The entry below describes one T cell receptor (beta chain). The antigen it recognizes is unknown. Base qualities are missing; no much larger clone stands one base away. The data belong to a study of blood T cell repertoires in COVID-19 (dated by TCRdb to the early 2020s). As for the study more broadly: Samples from collaborators originated in the United States, Italy and Spain and spanned both the acute and convalescent phases of COVID-19. The material from the prospective study consisted of cDNA or gDNA derived from T cells, B-cell-depleted T cells, or PBMCs. The samples were drawn from two sources: the first 160 participants of the ongoing ImmuneRACE study, and fewer than 1,500 subjects contributed by 6 global collaborators. Where available, HLA class I and class II types were taken from metadata supplied by the sample provider and were not determined by assay-based typing. The sample metadata nearly always contained a de-identified subject ID, COVID-19 status, age in years and sex. A freely available public database, intended as a resource for researchers studying the immune response to SARS-CoV-2, is where the repertoires were released. Deeply sampled blood TCRbeta repertoires from subjects exposed to, actively infected with, or recovered from COVID-19 were included in the dataset.

For CDR1 and CDR2, the germline V gene lists SGHVS and FQNEAQ. Spanning cysteine to phenylalanine, the CDR3 consists of 18 amino acids. Only the CDR3 part of the read is kept: 54 bases, read in frame from the first base. For this chain, trimming is 5 bases at the V end and 3 bases at the J end, and the number of junction bases without a gene match is 13. TCRbeta CDR3 regions were amplified from genomic DNA by means of the immunoSEQ Assay, a bias-controlled multiplex PCR. In the original analysis: Nucleated cell counts per sample were estimated from amplification of reference gene primers within the assay. To quantify the absolute abundance of each unique TCRbeta CDR3 rearrangement, sequence reads were collapsed and filtered. For each sample, productive Simpson clonality was calculated by taking the square root of Simpson's diversity index across productive rearrangements. TCRdb took this table from immuneACCESS and kept in-frame rearrangements with V and J called. Such tables lack part of the clones; where checked against another copy, unresolved V genes explain under half of the gap, and the rest is unexplained. V, J and clone size were drawn from that table, and D and trimming were deduced from the DNA. Here the sample has fewer than 350,000 clones; 80% to 90% occur a single time. The ten most abundant clones make up 2.2% of the sample.

Participants in the prospective study were aged about 18 to 95 years, lived in 20 to 25 United States geographic areas, and enrolled through a virtual design. In the prospective study, cohorts were assigned on the basis of participant-reported clinical history obtained from a screening survey and a study questionnaire. For ImmuneRACE Cohort 3, a participant was defined as recovered based on two consecutive negative NP/OP PCR tests, clearance by a healthcare professional, or resolution of symptoms. In the prospective study, whole blood, serum and a nasopharyngeal or oropharyngeal swab were collected from each participant by mobile phlebotomists. Over a roughly 2-month period, participants in the prospective study had the option of providing additional blood draws and questionnaires. Prospective study blood samples were shipped either frozen or at room temperature before DNA extraction. Points the paper makes about the study in general: Clinical and demographic metadata were provided uncurated, with the amount varying by source and participant.

The chain was built from TRBV7-8 and TRBJ1-4; TRBD1 aligns with 9 central bases. What was sequenced was PBMCs or T cells enriched from blood (not recorded which). The source is a man aged 25-45 years who had recovered from COVID-19. The DNA sequence is as follows: TGTGCCAGCAGCCCCCAGCACAGGGGGCGCGGATCTAATGAAAAACTGTTTTTT. Translation gives CASSPQHRGRGSNEKLFF.